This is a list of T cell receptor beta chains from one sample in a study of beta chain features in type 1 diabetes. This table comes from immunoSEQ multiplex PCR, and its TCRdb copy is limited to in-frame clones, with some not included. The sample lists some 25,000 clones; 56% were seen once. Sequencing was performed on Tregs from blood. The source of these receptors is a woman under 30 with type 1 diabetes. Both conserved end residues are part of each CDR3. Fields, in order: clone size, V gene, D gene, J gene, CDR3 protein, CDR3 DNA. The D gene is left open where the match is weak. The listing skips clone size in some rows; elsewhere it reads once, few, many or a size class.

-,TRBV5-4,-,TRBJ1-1,CASSFEIDRNTEAFF,TGTGCCAGCAGCTTCGAAATAGACAGGAACACTGAAGCTTTCTTT
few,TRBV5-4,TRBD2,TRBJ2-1,CASSLDTSGRSEQFF,TGTGCCAGCAGCTTGGATACTAGCGGGAGATCTGAGCAGTTCTTC
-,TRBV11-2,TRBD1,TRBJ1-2,CASSRGTANYGYTF,TGTGCCAGCAGCCGCGGGACAGCAAACTATGGCTACACCTTC
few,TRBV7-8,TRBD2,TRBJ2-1,CASSTRTSTDNEQFF,TGTGCCAGCAGCACACGGACTAGCACAGACAATGAGCAGTTCTTC
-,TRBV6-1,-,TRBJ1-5,CASQWGGDQPQHF,TGTGCCAGCCAGTGGGGGGGGGATCAGCCCCAGCATTTT
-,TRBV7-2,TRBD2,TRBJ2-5,CASSSGAGGAWGGETQYF,TGTGCCAGCAGCTCCGGGGCGGGGGGCGCGTGGGGTGGGGAGACCCAGTACTTC
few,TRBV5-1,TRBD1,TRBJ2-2,CASSPDRGVSTGELFF,TGCGCCAGCAGCCCGGACAGGGGAGTCAGCACCGGGGAGCTGTTTTTT
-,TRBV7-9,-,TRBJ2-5,CASGRSSHPETQYF,TGTGCCAGCGGCCGATCTAGCCATCCAGAGACCCAGTACTTC
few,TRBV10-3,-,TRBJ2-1,CAIEPGGNNEQFF,TGTGCCATCGAACCGGGCGGGAACAATGAGCAGTTCTTC
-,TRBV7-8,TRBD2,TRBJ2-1,CASSLGLAGGPNEQFF,TGTGCCAGCAGCTTGGGACTAGCGGGAGGGCCTAATGAGCAGTTCTTC